The T cell receptor beta chain described here comes from a study of beta chain features in type 1 diabetes. Study-wide points: TCRB CDR3 length was moderately but significantly reduced in all four CD4+ subsets of Type 1 diabetes patients. Patients' naive, central memory and Treg TCRB repertoires seemed closer to one another than those of healthy donors. Patients with type 1 diabetes showed fewer VDJ junction insertions and more deletions.

Germline CDR1 and CDR2: SGDLS and YYNGEE. Trimming took 0 bases from V and 5 from J, leaving 16 bases between them. The CDR3 extends over 16 amino acids. CD45RO/CCR7/CD25/CD127/CD95/CD27 staining was used to isolate CD4+ naive, central memory, regulatory and stem cell-like memory cells by sorting. Details on this clone: Antigen specificity is unknown.

Since all of the isolated RNA was reverse transcribed, expressed TCRB transcripts were what got sequenced. Method: immunoSEQ multiplex PCR; TCRdb's copy keeps in-frame clones and lacks some. The table includes a few hundred thousand clones, around 15% detected once. The origin of this receptor is a man aged 30 to 39 with type 1 diabetes. The sequenced sample consisted of naive CD4+ T cells from blood. The chain is built from TRBV9 and TRBJ2-3, with a weak D call TRBD2 (6 bases). The CDR3: CASSVGSSGEGDTQYF. The CDR3, as DNA: TGTGCCAGCAGCGTAGGAAGTAGCGGTGAGGGAGATACGCAGTATTTT.